The sequence of this T cell receptor beta chain was determined in a study of T cells after yellow fever vaccination (dated by TCRdb to the late 2010s). For the study in its entirety: The SMART-Seq v4 Ultra Low Input RNA kit was used to prepare libraries from fractions with low cell numbers. To track T-cell clones before and after primary and booster YFV17D yellow fever vaccination, bulk TCR alpha and beta repertoires were sequenced longitudinally. Blood was drawn at multiple timepoints before and after primary and secondary immunization, with bulk PBMC replicates and cell subsets isolated. Two healthy male donors made up the cohort, one aged 18 to 29 years and the other aged 30 to 40 years.

As for this clonotype: The clone's antigen remains unknown. No much larger clone exists at a distance of one base, and base qualities are not known.

The research as a whole found: Because the study included only a couple of donors, the extent to which the findings can be generalized is limited. Computational filtering was needed because FACS-sorted repertoires could contain abundant contaminating clonotypes from the bulk population. Most clones expanded after primary vaccination were re-detected after the booster (around 96% of CD4 and more than 70% of CD8), suggesting broad memory maintenance. A small fraction of clonotypes appeared in both the CD4 and CD8 compartments, likely as a result of convergent recombination. Compared with the primary T-cell response, the secondary T-cell response was faster but weaker, reaching its peak on day 5 rather than on day 15.

The sample's treatment or condition label, in plain terms: live attenuated yellow fever vaccine strain. At each blood-draw timepoint, two biological replicates of bulk PBMCs were obtained. A standard Ficoll-Paque protocol was used to isolate PBMCs from peripheral blood. TriZol was used to extract RNA from bulk PBMCs, CD4 and CD8 fractions, and dextramer-positive and dextramer-negative fractions. TCR cDNA was made using 5'RACE template switching, a step that added a universal primer site and unique molecular identifiers. cDNA synthesis was primed from both the TCR alpha and TCR beta constant segments. Two PCR steps were used to amplify libraries, with sample barcodes and sequencing adapters being added in the second step. Sequencing of the libraries was done on either Illumina HiSeq 2500 (2x100 bp) or NovaSeq (2x150 bp). As for the original processing: MIGEC handled demultiplexing of reads and collapsing into UMI consensus sequences, while MiXCR performed V(D)J alignment. Vaccine-responding clonotypes were identified with edgeR using replicate PBMC samples, with FDR below 0.01 and a log2 fold change above 5 up to day 15 being required. Bulk clonotypes were assigned CD4 or CD8 identity according to which sequenced CD4 or CD8 repertoire held them at higher abundance. Clones were called with MiXCR by TCRdb after fastp trimmed the public reads at Q25, and only in-frame beta chains were retained. Rows are combined by CDR3 protein, so each entry shows the most common genes and DNA. The V and J calls and clone size are TCRdb's, not the authors'. Within this sample are fewer than 350,000 distinct CDR3 sequences, with 8.5% to 9% of them counted one time only. Of the sample, over 15% is held by the ten largest clones.

The CDR3 holds 14 amino acids from the cysteine to the phenylalanine. Here the CDR3 DNA is all that survives: 42 bases in frame from base 1. Sequences SGHVS (CDR1) and FQNEAQ (CDR2) are obtained from the germline V gene. V was cut back by 3 bases and J by 3 bases, leaving a gap of 8 bases between them. The sequencing used PBMCs, collected on the day of the first yellow fever vaccination. Here the chain combines TRBV7-8 and TRBJ2-2; possibly the D gene is TRBD1, per 6 matching bases. This sequence originates from a man between 18 and 35 years old who received the YFV17D yellow fever vaccine. The DNA sequence reads TGTGCCAGCAGCTTGGACAGCTACACCGGGGAGCTGTTTTTT. Translated, this is CASSLDSYTGELFF. Here the CDR3 is joined to the reference TRBV7-8 and TRBJ2-2 genes, and the full variable domain is: GAGVSQSPRYKVAKRGQDVALRCDPISGHVSLFWYQQALGQGPEFLTYFQNEAQLDKSGLPSDRFFAERPEGSVSTLKIQRTQQEDSAVYLCASSLDSYTGELFFGEGSRLTVL.